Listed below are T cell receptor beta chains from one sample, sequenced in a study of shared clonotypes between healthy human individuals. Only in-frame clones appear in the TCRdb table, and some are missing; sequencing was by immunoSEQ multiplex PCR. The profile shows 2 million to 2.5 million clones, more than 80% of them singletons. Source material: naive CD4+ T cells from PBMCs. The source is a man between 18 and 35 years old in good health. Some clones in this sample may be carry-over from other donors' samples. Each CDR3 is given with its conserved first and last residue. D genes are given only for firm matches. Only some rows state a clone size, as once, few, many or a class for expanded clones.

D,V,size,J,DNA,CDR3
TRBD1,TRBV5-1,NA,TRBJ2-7,TGCGCCAGCAGCTTGGCGGGACAGGGCGGAGAGGAGCAGTACTTC,CASSLAGQGGEEQYF
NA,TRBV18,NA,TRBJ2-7,TGTGCCAGCTCACCACCAACAGCTGACGAGCAGTACTTC,CASSPPTADEQYF
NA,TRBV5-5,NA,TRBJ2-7,TGTGCCAGCAGTTTCAGAGGAGGGCCCTACGAGCAGTACTTC,CASSFRGGPYEQYF
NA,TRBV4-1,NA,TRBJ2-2,TGCGCCAGCAGCCAAGCGAAGGGCCCCCCAATCGGGGAGCTGTTTTTT,CASSQAKGPPIGELFF
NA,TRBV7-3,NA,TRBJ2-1,TGTGCCAGCAGCCCTCCCGGCAGTCTAGTGGGAGAGAATGAGCAGTTCTTC,CASSPPGSLVGENEQFF
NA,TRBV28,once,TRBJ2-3,TGTGCCAGCGATCCTGCCAGGGTTCTGGGCACAGATACGCAGTATTTT,CASDPARVLGTDTQYF
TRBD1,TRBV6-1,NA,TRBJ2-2,TGTGCCAGCACAGGGAGGACAGGGAGGACCGGGGAGCTGTTTTTT,CASTGRTGRTGELFF
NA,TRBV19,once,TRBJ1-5,TGTGCCAGTAGTATAGAGGGAGGGCCAGGGACTCAGCCCCAGCATTTT,CASSIEGGPGTQPQHF
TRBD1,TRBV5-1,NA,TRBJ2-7,TGCGCCAGCAGCGCTGGACAGGGTTCGGTCTACGAGCAGTACTTC,CASSAGQGSVYEQYF
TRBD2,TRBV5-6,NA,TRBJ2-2,TGTGCCAGCAGCTTGTCACTAGCGGGAGAAGGCGGGGAGCTGTTTTTT,CASSLSLAGEGGELFF
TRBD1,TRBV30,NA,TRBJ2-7,TGTGCCTGGAGTTCGACAGGGCGGGACGAGCAGTACTTC,CAWSSTGRDEQYF
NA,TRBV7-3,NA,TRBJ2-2,TGTGCCAGCAGCCCCAGTGGCCGGACAGGGAGGGCCGGGGAGCTGTTTTTT,CASSPSGRTGRAGELFF
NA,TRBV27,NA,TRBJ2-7,TGTGCCAGCAGTTTCGGGGGGACAATAATCTACGAGCAGTACTTC,CASSFGGTIIYEQYF
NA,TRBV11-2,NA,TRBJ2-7,TGTGCCAGCAGCTTAGATCGCGGATTCGGCGAGCAGTACTTC,CASSLDRGFGEQYF
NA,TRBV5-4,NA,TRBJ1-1,TGTGCCAGCAGCTTGGGGGGGAGAGTGACTGAAGCTTTCTTT,CASSLGGRVTEAFF
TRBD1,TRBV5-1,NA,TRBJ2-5,TGCGCCAGCAGCTTGGGGGGACAGGGAGCGGAGACCCAGTACTTC,CASSLGGQGAETQYF
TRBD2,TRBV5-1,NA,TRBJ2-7,TGCGCCAGCAGCGTGGGCCGGACTAGCGGGAGTTACGAGCAGTACTTC,CASSVGRTSGSYEQYF
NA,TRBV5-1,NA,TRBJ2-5,TGCGCCAGCACCCGGGGAGTCCAAGAGACCCAGTACTTC,CASTRGVQETQYF
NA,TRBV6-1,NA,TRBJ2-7,TGTGCCAGCAGTGAATTATCCCGACAGTACTCCTACGAGCAGTACTTC,CASSELSRQYSYEQYF
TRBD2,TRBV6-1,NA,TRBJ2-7,TGTGCCAGCAGTGAAGTGTTGGGACTAAGTTCCTACGAGCAGTACTTC,CASSEVLGLSSYEQYF
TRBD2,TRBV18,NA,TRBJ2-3,TGTGCCAGCTCACCACTGATTAGCGGGAGGGCCAGAGATACGCAGTATTTT,CASSPLISGRARDTQYF
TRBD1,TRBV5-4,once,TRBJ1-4,TGTGCCAGCAGCCCAAAGGGACAGGGGCTAAATGAAAAACTGTTTTTT,CASSPKGQGLNEKLFF
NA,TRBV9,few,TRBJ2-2,TGTGCCAGCAGCGTCCAGAACACCGGGGAGCTGTTTTTT,CASSVQNTGELFF
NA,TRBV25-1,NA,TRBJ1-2,TGTGCCAGCAGGGACAACAACTATGGCTACACCTTC,CASRDNNYGYTF
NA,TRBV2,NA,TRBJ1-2,TGTGCCAGCAGGGATGTGGTAGGGGCCCTCGGTTCGGACGGCTACACCTTC,CASRDVVGALGSDGYTF